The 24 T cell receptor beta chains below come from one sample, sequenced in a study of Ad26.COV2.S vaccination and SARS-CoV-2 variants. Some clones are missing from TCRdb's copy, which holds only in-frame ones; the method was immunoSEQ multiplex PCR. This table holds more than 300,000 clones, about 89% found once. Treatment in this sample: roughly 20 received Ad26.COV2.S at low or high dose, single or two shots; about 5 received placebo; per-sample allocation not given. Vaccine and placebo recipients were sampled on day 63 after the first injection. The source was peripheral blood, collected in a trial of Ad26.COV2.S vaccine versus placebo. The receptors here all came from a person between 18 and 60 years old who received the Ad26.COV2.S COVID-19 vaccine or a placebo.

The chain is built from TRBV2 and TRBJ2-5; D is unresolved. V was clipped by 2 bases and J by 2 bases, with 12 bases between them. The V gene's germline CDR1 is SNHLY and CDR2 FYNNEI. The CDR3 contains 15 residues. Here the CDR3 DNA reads TGTGCCAGCAGTGAACGACTCAACCTACAAGAGACCCAGTACTTC. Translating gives CASSERLNLQETQYF.

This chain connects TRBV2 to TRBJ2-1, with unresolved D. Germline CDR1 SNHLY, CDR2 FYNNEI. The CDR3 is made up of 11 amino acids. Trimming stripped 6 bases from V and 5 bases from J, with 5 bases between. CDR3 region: CASRADNEQFF. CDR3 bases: TGTGCCAGCAGGGCTGACAATGAGCAGTTCTTC.

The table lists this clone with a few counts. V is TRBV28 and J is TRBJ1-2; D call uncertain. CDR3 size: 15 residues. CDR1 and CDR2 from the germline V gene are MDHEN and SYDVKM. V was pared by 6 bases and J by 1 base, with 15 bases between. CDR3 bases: TGTGCCAGCAGGGGCGCCGGGTACGATAACTATGGCTACACCTTC. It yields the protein CASRGAGYDNYGYTF.

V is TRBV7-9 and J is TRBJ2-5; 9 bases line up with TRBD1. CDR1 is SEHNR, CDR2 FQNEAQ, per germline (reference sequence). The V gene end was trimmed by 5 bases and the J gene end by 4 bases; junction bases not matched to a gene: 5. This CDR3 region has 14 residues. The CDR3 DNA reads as TGTGCCAGCAGCCCGGGACAGGGAAGAGAGACCCAGTACTTC. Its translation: CASSPGQGRETQYF.

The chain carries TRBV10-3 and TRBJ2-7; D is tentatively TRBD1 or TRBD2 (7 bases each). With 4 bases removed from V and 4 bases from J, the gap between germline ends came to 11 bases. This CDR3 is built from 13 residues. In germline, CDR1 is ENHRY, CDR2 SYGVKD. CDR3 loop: CAISGQGGYEQYF. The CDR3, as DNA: TGTGCCATCAGTGGGCAGGGGGGGTACGAGCAGTACTTC.

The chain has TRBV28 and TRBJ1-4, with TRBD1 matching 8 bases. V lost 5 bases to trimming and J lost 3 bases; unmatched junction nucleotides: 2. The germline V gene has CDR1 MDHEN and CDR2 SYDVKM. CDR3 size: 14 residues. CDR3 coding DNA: TGTGCCAGCAGTACAGGGGGGCCTAATGAAAAACTGTTTTTT. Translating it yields CASSTGGPNEKLFF.

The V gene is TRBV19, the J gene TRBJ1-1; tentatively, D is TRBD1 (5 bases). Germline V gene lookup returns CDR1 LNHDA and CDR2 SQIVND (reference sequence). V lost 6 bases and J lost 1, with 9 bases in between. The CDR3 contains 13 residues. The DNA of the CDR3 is TGTGCCAGTAGACCGACAGAGAACACTGAAGCTTTCTTT. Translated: CASRPTENTEAFF.

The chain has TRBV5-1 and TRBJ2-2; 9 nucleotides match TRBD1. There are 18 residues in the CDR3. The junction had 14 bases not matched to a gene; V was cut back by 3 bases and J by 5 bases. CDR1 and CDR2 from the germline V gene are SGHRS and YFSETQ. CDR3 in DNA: TGCGCCAGCAGCTCGCACCCTCCGGGACAGGGTGGTACCGGGGAGCTGTTTTTT. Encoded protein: CASSSHPPGQGGTGELFF.

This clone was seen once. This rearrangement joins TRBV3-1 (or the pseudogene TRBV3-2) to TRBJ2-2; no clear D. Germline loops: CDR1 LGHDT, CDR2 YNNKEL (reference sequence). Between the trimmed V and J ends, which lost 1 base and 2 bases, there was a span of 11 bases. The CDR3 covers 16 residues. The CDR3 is CASSQVRHLNTGELFF. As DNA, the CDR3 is TGTGCCAGCAGCCAAGTAAGGCACTTAAACACCGGGGAGCTGTTTTTT.

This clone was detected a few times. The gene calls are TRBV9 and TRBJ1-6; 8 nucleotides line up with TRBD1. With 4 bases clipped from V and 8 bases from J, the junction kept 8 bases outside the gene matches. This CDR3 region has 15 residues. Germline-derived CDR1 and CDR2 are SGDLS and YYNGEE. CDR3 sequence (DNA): TGTGCCAGCAGCCCTAACCCGACAGGGGATTCACCCCTCCACTTT. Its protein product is CASSPNPTGDSPLHF.

The CDR3 spells CASNMDRGGYEQYF. In DNA, the CDR3 is TGTGCCAGCAACATGGACAGGGGAGGCTACGAGCAGTACTTC. The chain carries TRBV7-9 and TRBJ2-7, with TRBD1 matching 9 bases. The CDR3 sequence is 14 residues long. Looked up from germline, CDR1 is SEHNR and CDR2 is FQNEAQ (reference sequence). Trimming at V came to 7 bases and at J to 3 bases, leaving 7 bases not matched to a gene.

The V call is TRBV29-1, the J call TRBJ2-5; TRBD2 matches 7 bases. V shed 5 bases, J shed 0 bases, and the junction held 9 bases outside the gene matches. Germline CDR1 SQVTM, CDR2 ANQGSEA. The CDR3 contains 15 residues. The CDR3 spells CSVKSGLGNQETQYF. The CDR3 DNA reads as TGCAGCGTTAAGTCCGGACTAGGGAACCAAGAGACCCAGTACTTC.

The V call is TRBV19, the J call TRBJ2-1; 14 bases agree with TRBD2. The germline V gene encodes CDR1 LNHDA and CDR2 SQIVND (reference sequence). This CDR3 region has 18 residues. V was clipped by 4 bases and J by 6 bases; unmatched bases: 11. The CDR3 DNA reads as TGTGCCAGTAGTAACTTCCCCACGACTAGCGGGAGGGCCAATGAGCAGTTCTTC. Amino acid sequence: CASSNFPTTSGRANEQFF. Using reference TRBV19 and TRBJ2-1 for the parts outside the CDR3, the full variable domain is DGGITQSPKYLFRKEGQNVTLSCEQNLNHDAMYWYRQDPGQGLRLIYYSQIVNDFQKGDIAEGYSVSREKKESFPLTVTSAQKNPTAFYLCASSNFPTTSGRANEQFFGPGTRLTVL.

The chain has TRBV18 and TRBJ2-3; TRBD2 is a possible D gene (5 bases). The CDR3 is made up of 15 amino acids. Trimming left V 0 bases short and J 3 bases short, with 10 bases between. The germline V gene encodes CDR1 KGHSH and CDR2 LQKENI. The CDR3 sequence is CASSPPGEITDTQYF. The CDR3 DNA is TGTGCCAGCTCACCACCCGGGGAGATAACAGATACGCAGTATTTT.

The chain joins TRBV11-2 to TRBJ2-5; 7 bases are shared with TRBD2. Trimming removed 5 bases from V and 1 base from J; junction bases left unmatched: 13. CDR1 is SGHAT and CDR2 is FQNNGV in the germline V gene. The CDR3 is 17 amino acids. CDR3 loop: CASSPQGGTMTQETQYF. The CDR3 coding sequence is TGTGCCAGCAGCCCCCAGGGCGGGACTATGACCCAAGAGACCCAGTACTTC.

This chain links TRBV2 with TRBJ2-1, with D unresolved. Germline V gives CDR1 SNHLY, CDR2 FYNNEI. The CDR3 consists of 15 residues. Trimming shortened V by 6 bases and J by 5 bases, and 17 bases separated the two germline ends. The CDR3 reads CASRMGPLADNEQFF. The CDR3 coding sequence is TGTGCCAGCAGGATGGGTCCTCTTGCGGACAATGAGCAGTTCTTC.

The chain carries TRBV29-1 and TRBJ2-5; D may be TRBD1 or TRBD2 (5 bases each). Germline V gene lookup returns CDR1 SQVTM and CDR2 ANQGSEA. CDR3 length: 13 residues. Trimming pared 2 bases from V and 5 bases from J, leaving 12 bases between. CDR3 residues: CSVEFPGQETQYF. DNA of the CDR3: TGCAGCGTTGAATTTCCGGGGCAGGAGACCCAGTACTTC.

This CDR3 is CASSDRGPIQYF. CDR3 nucleotides: TGTGCCAGCAGTGACAGGGGCCCCATTCAGTACTTC. The chain links TRBV28 to TRBJ2-4; 8 bases match TRBD1. Germline-derived CDR1 and CDR2 are MDHEN and SYDVKM. The CDR3 covers 12 residues. J gave up 9 bases and V 5 bases, and 3 bases lay outside the gene matches.

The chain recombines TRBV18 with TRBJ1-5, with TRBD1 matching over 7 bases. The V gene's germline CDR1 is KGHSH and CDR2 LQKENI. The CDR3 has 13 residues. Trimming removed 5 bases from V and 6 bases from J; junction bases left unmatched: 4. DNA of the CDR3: TGTGCCAGCTCATCCGACAGGGCTCAGCCCCAGCATTTT. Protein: CASSSDRAQPQHF. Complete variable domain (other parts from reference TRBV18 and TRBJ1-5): NAGVMQNPRHLVRRRGQEARLRCSPMKGHSHVYWYRQLPEEGLKFMVYLQKENIIDESGMPKERFSAEFPKEGPSILRIQQVVRGDSAAYFCASSSDRAQPQHFGDGTRLSIL.

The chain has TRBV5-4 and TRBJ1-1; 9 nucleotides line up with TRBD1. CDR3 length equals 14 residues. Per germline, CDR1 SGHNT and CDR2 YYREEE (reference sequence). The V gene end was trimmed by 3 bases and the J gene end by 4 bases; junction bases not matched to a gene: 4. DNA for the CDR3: TGTGCCAGCAGCTGGAACAGGGGGCTCACTGAAGCTTTCTTT. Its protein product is CASSWNRGLTEAFF.

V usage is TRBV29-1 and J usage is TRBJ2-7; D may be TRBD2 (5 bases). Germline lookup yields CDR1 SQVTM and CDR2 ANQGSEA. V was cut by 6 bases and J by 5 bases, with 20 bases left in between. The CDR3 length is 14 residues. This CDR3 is CSVDGLPGRDEQYF. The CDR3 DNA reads TGCAGCGTCGACGGACTGCCTGGACGCGACGAGCAGTACTTC.

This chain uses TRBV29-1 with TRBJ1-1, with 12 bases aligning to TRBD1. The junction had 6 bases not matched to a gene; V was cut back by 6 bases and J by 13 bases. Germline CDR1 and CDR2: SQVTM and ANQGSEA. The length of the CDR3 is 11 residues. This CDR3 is CSVLGTGGGFF. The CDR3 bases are TGCAGCGTGTTAGGGACAGGGGGCGGTTTCTTT.

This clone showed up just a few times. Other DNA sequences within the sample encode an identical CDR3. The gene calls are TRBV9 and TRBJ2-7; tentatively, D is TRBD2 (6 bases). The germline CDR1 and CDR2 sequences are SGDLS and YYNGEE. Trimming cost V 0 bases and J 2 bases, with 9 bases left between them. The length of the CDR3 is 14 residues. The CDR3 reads CASSVGPSAYEQYF. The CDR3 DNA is TGTGCCAGCAGCGTAGGGCCTAGCGCCTACGAGCAGTACTTC.

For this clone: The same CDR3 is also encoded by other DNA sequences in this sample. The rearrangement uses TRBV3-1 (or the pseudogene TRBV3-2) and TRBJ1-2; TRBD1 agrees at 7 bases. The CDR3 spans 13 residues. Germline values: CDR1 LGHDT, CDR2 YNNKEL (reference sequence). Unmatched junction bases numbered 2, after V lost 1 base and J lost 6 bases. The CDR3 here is CASSQGTGDGYTF. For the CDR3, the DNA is TGTGCCAGCAGCCAAGGAACAGGGGATGGCTACACCTTC.